The 4 T cell receptor beta chains below all came from one sample that was sequenced in a study of blood T cell repertoires in COVID-19. Assay used: immunoSEQ multiplex PCR; TCRdb lists only in-frame clones, some missing. The table has more than 65,000 clones, about 83% seen once. Sequences were obtained from peripheral blood. These TCRs come from a man in his fifties or sixties with acute or convalescent COVID-19.

The V call is TRBV6-5, the J call TRBJ2-4, with a tentative D call TRBD2 (6 bases). This CDR3 has 10 residues. Per germline, CDR1 MNHEY and CDR2 SVGAGI. Trimming cost V 9 bases and J 16 bases, with 16 bases left between them. CDR3 protein: CARRRGPRYF. The DNA of the CDR3 is TGTGCCAGGAGGAGGGGACCGCGATACTTC.

This clone was seen once. The chain joins TRBV24-1 to TRBJ1-3; a possible D gene is TRBD1 (6 bases). The CDR3 covers 17 residues. CDR1 is KGHDR, CDR2 SFDVKD, per germline. V lost 3 bases to trimming and J lost 0 bases, with 14 bases between them. CDR3 sequence reads: CATSDGTRGNSGNTIYF. The CDR3 DNA follows: TGTGCCACCAGTGATGGGACCAGGGGCAACTCTGGAAACACCATATATTTT.

This chain joins TRBV11-2 and TRBJ2-7; 9 nucleotides agree with TRBD2. The CDR3 loop spans 19 amino acids. The V segment lost 3 bases and the J segment 4 bases; nucleotides outside the gene matches: 19. Per germline, CDR1 SGHAT and CDR2 FQNNGV. The CDR3 reads CASSFSGSSSGALLYEQYF. CDR3 DNA: TGTGCCAGCAGCTTCTCGGGATCATCTAGCGGGGCCTTATTATACGAGCAGTACTTC.

This clone was observed a few times. This chain uses TRBV30 with TRBJ1-4, with unresolved D. The CDR3 contains 12 residues. Deletions cut 5 bases from V and 8 bases from J, with 12 bases between. Germline loops: CDR1 GTSNPN, CDR2 SVGIG (reference sequence). The CDR3 region has the DNA TGTGCCTGGGGGCAACCGGGGGAAAAACTGTTTTTT. Its protein is CAWGQPGEKLFF.